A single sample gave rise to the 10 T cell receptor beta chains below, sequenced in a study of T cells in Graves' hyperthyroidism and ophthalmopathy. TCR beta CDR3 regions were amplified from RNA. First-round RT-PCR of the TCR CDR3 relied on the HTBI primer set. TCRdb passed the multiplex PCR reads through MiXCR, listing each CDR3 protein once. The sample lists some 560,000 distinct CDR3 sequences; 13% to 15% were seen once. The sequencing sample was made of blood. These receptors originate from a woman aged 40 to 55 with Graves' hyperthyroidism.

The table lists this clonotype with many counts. CDR3 loop: CASSKGQGKVNNEQFF. The CDR3 DNA reads as TGTGCCAGCAGCAAGGGACAGGGAAAGGTAAACAATGAGCAGTTCTTC. The V call is TRBV9, the J call TRBJ2-1; 9 bases line up with TRBD1. The CDR3 covers 16 residues. Germline CDR1 SGDLS, CDR2 YYNGEE. V shed 4 bases, J shed 5 bases, and the junction held 10 bases outside the gene matches.

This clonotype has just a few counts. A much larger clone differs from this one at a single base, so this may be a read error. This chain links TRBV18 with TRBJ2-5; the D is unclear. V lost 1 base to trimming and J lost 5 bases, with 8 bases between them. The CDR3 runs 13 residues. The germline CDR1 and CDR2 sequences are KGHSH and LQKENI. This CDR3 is CASSPQAAETQYF. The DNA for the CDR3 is TGTGCCAGCTCACCACAGGCAGCCGAGACCCAGTACTTC.

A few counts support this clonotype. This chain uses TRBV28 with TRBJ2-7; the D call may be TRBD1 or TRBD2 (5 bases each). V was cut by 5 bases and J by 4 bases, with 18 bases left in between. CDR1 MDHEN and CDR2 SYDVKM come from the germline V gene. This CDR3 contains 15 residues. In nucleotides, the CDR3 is TGTGCCAGCAGTCCGGCCGGGACGGTCCCTTACGAGCAGTACTTC. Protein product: CASSPAGTVPYEQYF.

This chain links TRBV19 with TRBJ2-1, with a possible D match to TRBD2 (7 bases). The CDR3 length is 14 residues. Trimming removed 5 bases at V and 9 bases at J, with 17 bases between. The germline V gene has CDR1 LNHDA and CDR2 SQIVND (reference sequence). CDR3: CASSSTLRGGEQFF. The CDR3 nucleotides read TGTGCCAGTAGTTCCACCCTAAGGGGGGGTGAGCAGTTCTTC.

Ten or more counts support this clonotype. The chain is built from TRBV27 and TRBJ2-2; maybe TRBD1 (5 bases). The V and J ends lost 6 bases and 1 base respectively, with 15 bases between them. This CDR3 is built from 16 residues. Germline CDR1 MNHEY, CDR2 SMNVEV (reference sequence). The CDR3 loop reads CASSHGRQLNTGELFF. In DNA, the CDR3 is TGTGCCAGCAGCCACGGCCGACAGCTGAACACCGGGGAGCTGTTTTTT.

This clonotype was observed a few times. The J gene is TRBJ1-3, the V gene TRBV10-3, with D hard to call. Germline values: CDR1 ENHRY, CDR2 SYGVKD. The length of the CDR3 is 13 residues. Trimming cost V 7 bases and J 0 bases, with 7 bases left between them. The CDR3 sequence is CAINTVSGNTIYF. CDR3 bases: TGTGCCATCAATACAGTCTCTGGAAACACCATATATTTT.

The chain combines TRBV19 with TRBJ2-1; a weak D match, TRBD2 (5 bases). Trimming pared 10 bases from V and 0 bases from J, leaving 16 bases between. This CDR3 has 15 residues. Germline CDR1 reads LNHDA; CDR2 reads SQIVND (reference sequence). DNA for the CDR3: TGTGCCACGGCCCCGGACTCAAGCTCCTACAATGAGCAGTTCTTC. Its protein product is CATAPDSSSYNEQFF.

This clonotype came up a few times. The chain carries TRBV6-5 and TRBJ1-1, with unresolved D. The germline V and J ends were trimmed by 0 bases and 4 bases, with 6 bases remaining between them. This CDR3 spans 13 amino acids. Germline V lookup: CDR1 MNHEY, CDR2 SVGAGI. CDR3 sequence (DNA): TGTGCCAGCAGTTACTCAGATCTCACTGAAGCTTTCTTT. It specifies CASSYSDLTEAFF.

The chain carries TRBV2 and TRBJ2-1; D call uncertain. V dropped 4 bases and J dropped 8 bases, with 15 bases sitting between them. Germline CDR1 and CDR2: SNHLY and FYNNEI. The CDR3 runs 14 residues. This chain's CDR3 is CASSGVGNWDEQFF. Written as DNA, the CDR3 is TGTGCCAGCAGTGGGGTAGGGAATTGGGATGAGCAGTTCTTC.

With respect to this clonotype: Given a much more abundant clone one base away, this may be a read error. The CDR3: CASSHTGSRNYGYTF. The CDR3 coding sequence is TGTGCCAGCAGTCATACAGGGTCCCGTAACTATGGCTACACCTTC. The V and J genes are TRBV12-3 or TRBV12-4 and TRBJ1-2; tentative D call: TRBD1 (6 bases). The CDR3 covers 15 residues. Trimming left V 5 bases short and J 1 base short, with 14 bases between.